These 16 T cell receptor beta chains were all obtained from the same sample, sequenced in a study of blood T cell repertoires in COVID-19. Here immunoSEQ multiplex PCR was the method, and the copy in TCRdb shows in-frame clones only, minus some. The table lists 45,000 to 65,000 clones, over 75% of them singletons, with 6.9% in the top ten. Sequencing was done on a sample of peripheral blood. The receptors here all came from a man aged 65-85 years with active COVID-19.

This rearrangement joins TRBV6-1 to TRBJ1-3; no firm D call. CDR3 length: 13 residues. The germline V gene encodes CDR1 MNHNS and CDR2 SASEGT. Trimming cost V 8 bases and J 3 bases, with 11 bases left between them. CDR3 in amino acids: CASQGGSGNTIYF. CDR3 DNA sequence: TGTGCCAGCCAAGGTGGGAGTGGAAACACCATATATTTT.

This clone was detected once. The chain joins TRBV4-3 to TRBJ2-7, with D possibly being TRBD1 (7 bases). The length of the CDR3 is 16 residues. Per germline, CDR1 LGHNA and CDR2 YSLEER. V lost 1 base, J lost 0 bases, and 13 bases lay in between. CDR3 region: CASSQGWQGGSYEQYF. The CDR3 DNA sequence: TGCGCCAGCAGCCAAGGATGGCAGGGGGGCTCCTACGAGCAGTACTTC.

The chain links TRBV7-2 to TRBJ1-2; 7 bases are shared with TRBD1. The CDR3 sequence is 14 residues long. The V gene's germline CDR1 is SGHTA and CDR2 FQGNSA. J was trimmed by 4 bases and V by 5 bases; bases with no gene match: 7. As DNA, the CDR3 is TGTGCCAGCAGCCCCCCGGGACAGTCCTATGGCTACACCTTC. Translating gives CASSPPGQSYGYTF.

V is TRBV5-1 and J is TRBJ1-6; 7 bases line up with TRBD1. V trimming: 6 bases; J trimming: 8 bases; junction bases outside the gene matches: 8. The CDR3 length is 14 residues. CDR1 and CDR2 (germline): SGHRS, YFSETQ. The CDR3 region has the DNA TGCGCCAGCACTTACGGACAGGAAGATTCACCCCTCCACTTT. It encodes CASTYGQEDSPLHF.

The chain links TRBV5-5 to TRBJ2-5, with 7 bases fitting TRBD2. Germline CDR1 reads SGHKS; CDR2 reads YYEKEE (reference sequence). The V segment lost 6 bases and the J segment 5 bases; nucleotides outside the gene matches: 13. The length of the CDR3 is 15 residues. The CDR3 reads CASMPRGGAGETQYF. For the CDR3, the DNA is TGTGCCAGCATGCCCCGGGGAGGGGCGGGGGAGACCCAGTACTTC.

The chain carries TRBV11-2 and TRBJ1-4; D call uncertain. V was trimmed by 1 base and J by 5 bases, leaving 11 bases between them. CDR1 is SGHAT and CDR2 is FQNNGV in the germline V gene. The CDR3 totals 15 residues. The CDR3 here is CASSLVGVTNEKLFF. CDR3 DNA: TGTGCCAGCAGCTTAGTAGGTGTGACAAATGAAAAACTGTTTTTT.

V is TRBV7-3 and J is TRBJ2-1; TRBD2 might be the D (6 bases). Germline CDR1 and CDR2: SGHTA and FQGTGA. V was pared by 2 bases and J by 7 bases, with 9 bases between. The CDR3 runs to 13 residues. In nucleotides, the CDR3 is TGTGCCAGCAGCTTAGGAGGGCAGAATGAGCAGTTCTTC. Amino acid sequence: CASSLGGQNEQFF. Combining the CDR3 with reference TRBV7-3 and TRBJ2-1 gives the whole variable domain GAGVSQTPSNKVTEKGKYVELRCDPISGHTALYWYRQSLGQGPEFLIYFQGTGAADDSGLPNDRFFAVRPEGSVSTLKIQRTERGDSAVYLCASSLGGQNEQFFGPGTRLTVL.

This clone turned up a few times. The V gene is TRBV4-1, the J gene TRBJ2-7; D may be TRBD1 (6 bases). This CDR3 is 14 amino acids long. CDR1 and CDR2 from the germline V gene are MGHRA and YSYEKL. Trimming removed 3 bases at V and 7 bases at J, with 16 bases between. This CDR3 reads CASSQGHRWEEQYF. The CDR3 coding sequence is TGCGCCAGCAGCCAGGGACATCGGTGGGAGGAGCAGTACTTC.

CDR3 DNA sequence: TGTGCCAGCAGTGAAGGGTCTTTTACAAACAATGAGCAGTTCTTC. It encodes CASSEGSFTNNEQFF. The rearrangement joins TRBV6-1 to TRBJ2-1; no clear D gene. V lost 1 base to trimming and J lost 5 bases, with 12 bases between them. The germline V gene encodes CDR1 MNHNS and CDR2 SASEGT. This CDR3 has 15 residues.

The rearrangement joins TRBV19 to TRBJ1-5; TRBD1 aligns across 10 bases. From germline, CDR1 is LNHDA and CDR2 SQIVND (reference sequence). The length of the CDR3 is 16 residues. J gave up 2 bases and V 5 bases, and 6 bases lay outside the gene matches. The DNA for the CDR3 is TGTGCCAGTAGTGTTACCGGGACAGGGGGCAATCAGCCCCAGCATTTT. It codes for CASSVTGTGGNQPQHF.

The rearrangement links TRBV4-1 to TRBJ1-1; TRBD1 aligns across 9 bases. Germline CDR1 reads MGHRA; CDR2 reads YSYEKL. The CDR3 extends over 13 amino acids. V shed 4 bases, J shed 11 bases, and the junction held 8 bases outside the gene matches. CDR3: CASSLPGQGRAFF. CDR3 nucleotide sequence: TGCGCCAGCAGCCTTCCGGGACAGGGTAGGGCTTTCTTT.

The V and J genes are TRBV5-1 and TRBJ2-7, with D possibly being TRBD2 (5 bases). The CDR3 loop spans 14 amino acids. V lost 5 bases and J 3 bases, leaving 15 bases between the germline ends. Germline V gives CDR1 SGHRS, CDR2 YFSETQ. The chain's CDR3 is CASSITSRDYEQYF. In DNA, the CDR3 is TGCGCCAGCAGTATAACCTCCCGGGACTACGAGCAGTACTTC.

The chain combines TRBV4-1 with TRBJ2-7; maybe TRBD2 (7 bases). This CDR3 comprises 14 residues. The germline gives CDR1 MGHRA, CDR2 YSYEKL. V lost 2 bases and J 4 bases, leaving 12 bases between the germline ends. CDR3 amino acids: CASSQIGGAYEQYF. CDR3 DNA sequence: TGCGCCAGCAGCCAAATTGGGGGGGCGTACGAGCAGTACTTC.

The chain carries TRBV19 and TRBJ1-2, with 9 bases matching TRBD1. Germline V CDR1 and CDR2: LNHDA, SQIVND (reference sequence). This CDR3 contains 13 residues. J lost 5 bases, V lost 3 bases, and 1 base had no gene match. The CDR3 DNA is TGTGCCAGTAGTATCGGACAGGGGTATGGCTACACCTTC. This gives the protein CASSIGQGYGYTF.

This chain joins TRBV5-1 and TRBJ1-5; D is undetermined. The V gene lost 4 bases and the J gene lost 6 bases, with 11 bases spanning the gap. This CDR3 region has 13 residues. Looked up from germline, CDR1 is SGHRS and CDR2 is YFSETQ. CDR3 sequence reads: CASSEGPGQPQHF. The CDR3 DNA sequence: TGCGCCAGCAGCGAGGGCCCTGGTCAGCCCCAGCATTTT. The full variable domain, rest sourced from reference TRBV5-1 and TRBJ1-5, is KAGVTQTPRYLIKTRGQQVTLSCSPISGHRSVSWYQQTPGQGLQFLFEYFSETQRNKGNFPGRFSGRQFSNSRSEMNVSTLELGDSALYLCASSEGPGQPQHFGDGTRLSIL.

V usage is TRBV3-1 (or the pseudogene TRBV3-2) and J usage is TRBJ1-2; D call uncertain. The V and J ends lost 1 base and 5 bases respectively, with 8 bases between them. This CDR3 region has 13 residues. CDR1 is LGHDT, CDR2 YNNKEL, per germline (reference sequence). CDR3 loop: CASSQARDYGYTF. The CDR3 DNA reads TGTGCCAGCAGCCAAGCGCGCGATTATGGCTACACCTTC.